These T cell receptor beta chains were read from a single sample in a study of CD8 T cells in Susac syndrome. In TCRdb, the immunoSEQ multiplex PCR reads were re-called with MiXCR into one record per CDR3 protein. The data contain 300,000 or so distinct CDR3 sequences, about 90% of them singletons. Sequencing was carried out using CD4+ T cells from PBMCs. These receptors were collected from a human donor with multiple sclerosis. CDR3s include the opening cysteine and the closing phenylalanine or tryptophan. D genes are given only for firm matches. Clone size appears in some rows only: once, few, many, or a class for an expanded clone.

j_call: TRBJ2-1; v_call: TRBV10-3; clone_size: NA; d_call: TRBD2; cdr3_nt: TGTGCCATCAGTGGAGCGGGAGTTCACAATGAGCAGTTCTTC; cdr3_aa: CAISGAGVHNEQFF
j_call: TRBJ2-7; v_call: TRBV15; clone_size: NA; d_call: NA; cdr3_nt: TGTGCCACCAGCAGAGACAGACCGAGCTCCTACGAGCAGTACTTC; cdr3_aa: CATSRDRPSSYEQYF
j_call: TRBJ1-1; v_call: TRBV20-1; clone_size: NA; d_call: NA; cdr3_nt: TGCAGTGCTAGAGATAGATTAACAGGGCCAACTGAAGCTTTCTTT; cdr3_aa: CSARDRLTGPTEAFF
j_call: TRBJ1-1; v_call: TRBV7-3; clone_size: few; d_call: NA; cdr3_nt: TGTGCCAGCAGCTTATCCCCGCTCATGAACACTGAAGCTTTCTTT; cdr3_aa: CASSLSPLMNTEAFF
j_call: TRBJ1-4; v_call: TRBV4-1; clone_size: NA; d_call: TRBD1; cdr3_nt: TGCGCCAGCAGCCAAGATCTAGGACAGGTCCACCAGGGAAAACTGTTTTTT; cdr3_aa: CASSQDLGQVHQGKLFF
j_call: TRBJ2-1; v_call: TRBV5-1; clone_size: once; d_call: NA; cdr3_nt: TGCGCCAGCAGCTTGGTAGAGAGATACAATGAGCAGTTCTTC; cdr3_aa: CASSLVERYNEQFF
j_call: TRBJ2-6; v_call: TRBV20-1; clone_size: NA; d_call: NA; cdr3_nt: TGCAGTGCACTTCGGCGGGCCAACGTCCTGACTTTC; cdr3_aa: CSALRRANVLTF
j_call: TRBJ1-1; v_call: TRBV7-9; clone_size: NA; d_call: NA; cdr3_nt: TGTGCCAGCAGCAAAGCGGGGGCTTCGAACACTGAAGCTTTCTTT; cdr3_aa: CASSKAGASNTEAFF
j_call: TRBJ2-2; v_call: TRBV24-1; clone_size: NA; d_call: NA; cdr3_nt: TGTGCCACCAGTGGATCTTTGTCTGCGGGGGAGCTGTTTTTT; cdr3_aa: CATSGSLSAGELFF
j_call: TRBJ2-1; v_call: TRBV7-3; clone_size: NA; d_call: NA; cdr3_nt: TGTGCCAGCAGCTTCAGTCCCGGGAGTGAGCAGTTCTTC; cdr3_aa: CASSFSPGSEQFF
j_call: TRBJ2-5; v_call: TRBV5-5; clone_size: NA; d_call: NA; cdr3_nt: TGTGCCAGCAGCGGAGGGGGGACCCAGTACTTC; cdr3_aa: CASSGGGTQYF
j_call: TRBJ1-1; v_call: TRBV12-3/TRBV12-4; clone_size: NA; d_call: TRBD1; cdr3_nt: TGTGCCAGCAGTTTAGGAGGGACAGGGAACACTGAAGCTTTCTTT; cdr3_aa: CASSLGGTGNTEAFF
j_call: TRBJ2-1; v_call: TRBV5-1; clone_size: NA; d_call: NA; cdr3_nt: TGCGCCAGCAGCTCGGAGACTAGTTCAAATGAGCAGTTCTTC; cdr3_aa: CASSSETSSNEQFF
j_call: TRBJ2-1; v_call: TRBV25-1; clone_size: NA; d_call: NA; cdr3_nt: TGTGCCAGCAGTGGAACAGGGTTGGGCTACAATGAGCAGTTCTTC; cdr3_aa: CASSGTGLGYNEQFF
j_call: TRBJ1-5; v_call: TRBV7-2; clone_size: NA; d_call: NA; cdr3_nt: TGTGCCAGCAGCTCTCATCGTGGGACGGGGGGTGGTCAGCCCCAGCATTTT; cdr3_aa: CASSSHRGTGGGQPQHF
j_call: TRBJ2-7; v_call: TRBV5-1; clone_size: NA; d_call: TRBD2; cdr3_nt: TGCGCCAGCAGCTTCGGGACTAGCGGGAGCCCCTACGAGCAGTACTTC; cdr3_aa: CASSFGTSGSPYEQYF
j_call: TRBJ2-3; v_call: TRBV4-3; clone_size: NA; d_call: TRBD2; cdr3_nt: TGCGCCAGCAGCCAAGATCCCTGGGCTAGCGGGACGAAGAGCACAGATACGCAGTATTTT; cdr3_aa: CASSQDPWASGTKSTDTQYF
j_call: TRBJ2-3; v_call: TRBV29-1; clone_size: NA; d_call: NA; cdr3_nt: TGCAGCGTTGTCCCCCAGGGAGATACGCAGTATTTT; cdr3_aa: CSVVPQGDTQYF
j_call: TRBJ2-5; v_call: TRBV5-4; clone_size: few; d_call: TRBD2; cdr3_nt: TGTGCCAGCAGCACCCGGACGGGAGGAGAGACCCAGTACTTC; cdr3_aa: CASSTRTGGETQYF
j_call: TRBJ1-1; v_call: TRBV12-3/TRBV12-4; clone_size: NA; d_call: TRBD1; cdr3_nt: TGTGCCAGCAGCCCCTCTAGAGGGGGCATCACTGAAGCTTTCTTT; cdr3_aa: CASSPSRGGITEAFF
j_call: TRBJ1-4; v_call: TRBV5-1; clone_size: NA; d_call: NA; cdr3_nt: TGCGCCAGCAGCTTGGCGAGGGGAGGGGATGAAAAACTGTTTTTT; cdr3_aa: CASSLARGGDEKLFF
j_call: TRBJ1-3; v_call: TRBV30; clone_size: NA; d_call: NA; cdr3_nt: TGTGCCTACCGGGACAACCTCCACTCTGGAAACACCATATATTTT; cdr3_aa: CAYRDNLHSGNTIYF
j_call: TRBJ1-1; v_call: TRBV4-1; clone_size: once; d_call: NA; cdr3_nt: TGCGCCAGCAGCCAGAGCCGGGACAACACTGAAGCTTTCTTT; cdr3_aa: CASSQSRDNTEAFF
j_call: TRBJ2-1; v_call: TRBV7-3; clone_size: NA; d_call: NA; cdr3_nt: TGTGCCAGCAGCTTCGACAGGCACAGCAATGAGCAGTTCTTC; cdr3_aa: CASSFDRHSNEQFF
j_call: TRBJ2-1; v_call: TRBV7-9; clone_size: NA; d_call: NA; cdr3_nt: TGTGCCAGCAGCCCCTACTTCAATGAGCAGTTCTTC; cdr3_aa: CASSPYFNEQFF
j_call: TRBJ2-1; v_call: TRBV3-1; clone_size: NA; d_call: TRBD2; cdr3_nt: TGTGCCAGCAGCCCGACTAGCAGCTTAAACAATGAGCAGTTCTTC; cdr3_aa: CASSPTSSLNNEQFF
j_call: TRBJ2-1; v_call: TRBV7-9; clone_size: NA; d_call: NA; cdr3_nt: TGTGCCAGCAGCTTAGGAAGCGGCCCCTGGGATGAGCAGTTCTTC; cdr3_aa: CASSLGSGPWDEQFF
j_call: TRBJ1-5; v_call: TRBV20-1; clone_size: NA; d_call: TRBD1; cdr3_nt: TGCAGTGCTACACAGGGGGCGCGCCCCGGGAGTCAGCCCCAGCATTTT; cdr3_aa: CSATQGARPGSQPQHF
j_call: TRBJ1-5; v_call: TRBV7-2; clone_size: NA; d_call: NA; cdr3_nt: TGTGCCAGCAGCTTAGGGGCCCCTTGGCCCCAGCATTTT; cdr3_aa: CASSLGAPWPQHF
j_call: TRBJ2-7; v_call: TRBV20-1; clone_size: NA; d_call: NA; cdr3_nt: TGCAGCGCTGAGACAGGAGTCTACGAGCAGTACTTC; cdr3_aa: CSAETGVYEQYF
j_call: TRBJ2-1; v_call: TRBV11-3; clone_size: NA; d_call: TRBD2; cdr3_nt: TGTGCCAGCAGCGTAGGACTAGCGGCCTACAATGAGCAGTTCTTC; cdr3_aa: CASSVGLAAYNEQFF
j_call: TRBJ1-2; v_call: TRBV6-6; clone_size: NA; d_call: NA; cdr3_nt: TGTGCCAGCAGTTACGGCTATTCGGATGGCTACACCTTC; cdr3_aa: CASSYGYSDGYTF
j_call: TRBJ1-1; v_call: TRBV27; clone_size: NA; d_call: TRBD1; cdr3_nt: TGTGCCAGCTCCGGGACAGGGGGCCGAAGGGCTTTCTTT; cdr3_aa: CASSGTGGRRAFF
j_call: TRBJ1-4; v_call: TRBV20-1; clone_size: NA; d_call: NA; cdr3_nt: TGCAGTGCCGCAGGGTTCGGGGGCGAAAAACTGTTTTTT; cdr3_aa: CSAAGFGGEKLFF
j_call: TRBJ2-1; v_call: TRBV3-1; clone_size: NA; d_call: TRBD1; cdr3_nt: TGTGCCAGCAGCCATCAGGGGGTCAATGAGCAGTTCTTC; cdr3_aa: CASSHQGVNEQFF